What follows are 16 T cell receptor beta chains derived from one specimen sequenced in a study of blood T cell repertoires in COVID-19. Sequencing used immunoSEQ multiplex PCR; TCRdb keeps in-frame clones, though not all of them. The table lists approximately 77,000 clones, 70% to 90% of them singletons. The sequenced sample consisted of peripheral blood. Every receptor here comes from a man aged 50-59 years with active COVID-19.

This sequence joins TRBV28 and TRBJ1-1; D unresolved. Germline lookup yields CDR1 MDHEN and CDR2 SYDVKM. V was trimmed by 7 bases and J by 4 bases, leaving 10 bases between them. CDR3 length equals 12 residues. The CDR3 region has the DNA TGTGCCAGCACCTCCTTGTCCACTGAAGCTTTCTTT. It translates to CASTSLSTEAFF.

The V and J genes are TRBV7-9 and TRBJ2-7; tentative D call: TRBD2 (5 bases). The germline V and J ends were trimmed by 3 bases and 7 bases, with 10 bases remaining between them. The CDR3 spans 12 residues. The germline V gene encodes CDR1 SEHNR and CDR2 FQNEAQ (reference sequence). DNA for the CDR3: TGTGCCAGCAGCTTGGGCCCGGGGGAGCAGTACTTC. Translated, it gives CASSLGPGEQYF.

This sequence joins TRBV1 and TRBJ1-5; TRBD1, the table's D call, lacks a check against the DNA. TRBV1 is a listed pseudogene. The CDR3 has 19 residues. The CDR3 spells CTSSRRGSVGTHRNQPQHF. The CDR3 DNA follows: TGCACCAGCAGCCGAAGGGGAAGTGTGGGGACACACCGCAATCAGCCCCAGCATTTT.

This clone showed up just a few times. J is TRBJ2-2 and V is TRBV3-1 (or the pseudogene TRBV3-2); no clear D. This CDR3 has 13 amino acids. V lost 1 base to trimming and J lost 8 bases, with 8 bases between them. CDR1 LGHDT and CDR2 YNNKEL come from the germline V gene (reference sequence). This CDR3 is CASSQVVVGELFF. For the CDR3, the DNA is TGTGCCAGCAGCCAAGTAGTCGTAGGGGAGCTGTTTTTT.

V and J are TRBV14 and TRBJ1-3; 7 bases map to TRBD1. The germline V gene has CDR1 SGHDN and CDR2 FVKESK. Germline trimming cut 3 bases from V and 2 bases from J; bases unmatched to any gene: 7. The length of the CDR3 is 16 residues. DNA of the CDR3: TGTGCCAGCAGCCAGAGGGGACAGACGACTGGAAACACCATATATTTT. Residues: CASSQRGQTTGNTIYF.

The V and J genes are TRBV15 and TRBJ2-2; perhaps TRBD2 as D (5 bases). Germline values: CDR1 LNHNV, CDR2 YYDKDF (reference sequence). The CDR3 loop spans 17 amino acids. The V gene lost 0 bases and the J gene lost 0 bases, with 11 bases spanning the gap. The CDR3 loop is CATSRDRLAANTGELFF. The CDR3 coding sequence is TGTGCCACCAGCAGAGATCGCCTAGCTGCGAACACCGGGGAGCTGTTTTTT.

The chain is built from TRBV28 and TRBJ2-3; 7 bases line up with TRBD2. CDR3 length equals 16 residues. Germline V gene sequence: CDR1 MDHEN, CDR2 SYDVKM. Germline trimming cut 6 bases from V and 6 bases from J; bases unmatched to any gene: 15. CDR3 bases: TGTGCCAGCAGCCCCTCGGGGCGGGGAGGGGATGATACGCAGTATTTT. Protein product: CASSPSGRGGDDTQYF. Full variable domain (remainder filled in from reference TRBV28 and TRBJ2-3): DVKVTQSSRYLVKRTGEKVFLECVQDMDHENMFWYRQDPGLGLRLIYFSYDVKMKEKGDIPEGYSVSREKKERFSLILESASTNQTSMYLCASSPSGRGGDDTQYFGPGTRLTVL.

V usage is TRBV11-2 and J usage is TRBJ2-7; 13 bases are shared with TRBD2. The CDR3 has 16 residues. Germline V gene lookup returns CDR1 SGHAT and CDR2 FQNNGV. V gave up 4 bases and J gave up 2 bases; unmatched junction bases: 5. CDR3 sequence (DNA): TGTGCCAGCAGCTCCCAGACTAGCGGGGGGACCTACGAGCAGTACTTC. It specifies CASSSQTSGGTYEQYF.

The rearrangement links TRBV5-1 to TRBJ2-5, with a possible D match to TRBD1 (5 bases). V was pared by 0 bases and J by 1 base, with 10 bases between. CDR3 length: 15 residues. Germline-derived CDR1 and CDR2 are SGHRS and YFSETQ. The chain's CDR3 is CASSLVGQGQETQYF. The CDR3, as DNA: TGCGCCAGCAGCTTGGTGGGGCAGGGCCAAGAGACCCAGTACTTC.

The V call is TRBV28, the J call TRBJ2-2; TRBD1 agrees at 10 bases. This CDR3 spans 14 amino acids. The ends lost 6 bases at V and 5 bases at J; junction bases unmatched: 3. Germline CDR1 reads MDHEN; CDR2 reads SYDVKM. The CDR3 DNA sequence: TGTGCCAGCAGAGGACAGGGGGGAACCGGGGAGCTGTTTTTT. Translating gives CASRGQGGTGELFF.

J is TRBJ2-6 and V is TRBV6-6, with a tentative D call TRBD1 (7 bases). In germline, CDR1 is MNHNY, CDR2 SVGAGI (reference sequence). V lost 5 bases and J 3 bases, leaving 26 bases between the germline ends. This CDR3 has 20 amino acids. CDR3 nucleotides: TGTGCCAGCAGTCCCAACCCACCGTCAGGGGGAGGAATTGGGGCCAACGTCCTGACTTTC. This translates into CASSPNPPSGGGIGANVLTF.

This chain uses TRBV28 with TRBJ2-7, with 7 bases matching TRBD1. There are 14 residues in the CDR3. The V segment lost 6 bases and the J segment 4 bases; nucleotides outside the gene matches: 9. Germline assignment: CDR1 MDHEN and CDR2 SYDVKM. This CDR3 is CASSIQGVNYEQYF. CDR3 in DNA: TGTGCCAGCAGCATCCAGGGGGTGAATTACGAGCAGTACTTC.

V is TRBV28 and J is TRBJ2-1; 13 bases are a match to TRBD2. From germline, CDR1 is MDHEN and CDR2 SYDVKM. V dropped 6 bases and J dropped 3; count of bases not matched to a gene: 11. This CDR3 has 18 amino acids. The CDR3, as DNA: TGTGCCAGCAGGTTGGATCCCTGGACTAGCGGGGGCTACAATGAGCAGTTCTTC. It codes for CASRLDPWTSGGYNEQFF.

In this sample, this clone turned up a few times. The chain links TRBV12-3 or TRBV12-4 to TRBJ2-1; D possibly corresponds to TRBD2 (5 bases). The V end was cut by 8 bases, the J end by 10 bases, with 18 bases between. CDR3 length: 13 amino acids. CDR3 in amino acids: CASGRGPRVEQFF. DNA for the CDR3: TGTGCCAGCGGACGCGGGCCGAGGGTGGAGCAGTTCTTC.

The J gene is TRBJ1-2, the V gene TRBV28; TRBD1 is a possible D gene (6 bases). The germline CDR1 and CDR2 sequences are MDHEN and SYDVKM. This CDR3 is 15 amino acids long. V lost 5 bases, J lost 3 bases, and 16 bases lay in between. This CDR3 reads CASSGAGAYDYGYTF. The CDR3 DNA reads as TGTGCCAGCAGTGGGGCAGGGGCTTATGACTATGGCTACACCTTC.

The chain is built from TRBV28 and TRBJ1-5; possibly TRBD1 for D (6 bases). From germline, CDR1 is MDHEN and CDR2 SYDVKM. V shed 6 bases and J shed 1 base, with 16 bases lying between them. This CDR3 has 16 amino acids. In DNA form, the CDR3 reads TGTGCCAGCAGAGCAAACACCCAGGGGAGCAATCAGCCCCAGCATTTT. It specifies CASRANTQGSNQPQHF.